This T cell receptor beta chain emerged from a study of T cells after yellow fever vaccination. Using its own MiXCR run on the 5' RACE reads, TCRdb lists one record per CDR3 protein. This sample carries 150,000 to 200,000 distinct CDR3 sequences, about 6% of them seen once, and the ten largest clones take less than 3%. Germline V gene sequence: CDR1 SEHNR, CDR2 FQNEAQ (reference sequence). The CDR3 extends over 13 amino acids. V was clipped by 5 bases and J by 7 bases, with 11 bases between them. Many counts were recorded for this clonotype. This specimen was CD4+ T cells sorted from PBMCs, taken on the day of the first yellow fever vaccination. The chain is built from TRBV7-9 and TRBJ2-2; D is ambiguous. The TCR sequence derives from a man aged 18-30 years who received the YFV17D yellow fever vaccine. The CDR3 here is CASSLDGVGELFF. In DNA form, the CDR3 reads TGTGCCAGCAGCCTAGACGGTGTCGGGGAGCTGTTTTTT.